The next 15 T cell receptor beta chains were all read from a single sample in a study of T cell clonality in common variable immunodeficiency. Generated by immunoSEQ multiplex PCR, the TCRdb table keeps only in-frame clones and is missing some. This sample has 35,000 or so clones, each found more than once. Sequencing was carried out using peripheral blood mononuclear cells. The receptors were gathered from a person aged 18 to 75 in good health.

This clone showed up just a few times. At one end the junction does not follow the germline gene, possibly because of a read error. CDR3 bases read: TGTGCCAGTAGTGAACGGACGTCAGGGAACAATCAGCCC. Its protein is CASSERTSGNNQP. The CDR3, in full, reads CASSERTSGNNQPQHF. This sequence joins TRBV2 and TRBJ1-5; D might be TRBD1 (5 bases). The read ends 3 residues shy of where the CDR3 ends; the end is completed using the germline J gene. Germline CDR1 reads SNHLY; CDR2 reads FYNNEI. This CDR3 has 16 amino acids.

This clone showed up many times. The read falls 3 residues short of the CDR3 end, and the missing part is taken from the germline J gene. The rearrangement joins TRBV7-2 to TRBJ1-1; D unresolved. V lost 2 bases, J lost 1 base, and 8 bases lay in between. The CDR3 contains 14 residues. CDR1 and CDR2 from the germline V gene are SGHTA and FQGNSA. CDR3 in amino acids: CASSLIKQNTEAFF. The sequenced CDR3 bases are TGTGCCAGCAGCTTAATAAAGCAGAACACTGAA.

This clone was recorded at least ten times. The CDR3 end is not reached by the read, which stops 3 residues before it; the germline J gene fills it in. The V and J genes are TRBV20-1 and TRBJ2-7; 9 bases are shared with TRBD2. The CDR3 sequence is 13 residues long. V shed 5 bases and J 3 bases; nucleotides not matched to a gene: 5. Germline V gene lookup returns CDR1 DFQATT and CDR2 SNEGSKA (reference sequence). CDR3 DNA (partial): TGCAGTGCTCTAGCTAGCGGGAACTACGAG. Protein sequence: CSALASGNYE. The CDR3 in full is CSALASGNYEQYF.

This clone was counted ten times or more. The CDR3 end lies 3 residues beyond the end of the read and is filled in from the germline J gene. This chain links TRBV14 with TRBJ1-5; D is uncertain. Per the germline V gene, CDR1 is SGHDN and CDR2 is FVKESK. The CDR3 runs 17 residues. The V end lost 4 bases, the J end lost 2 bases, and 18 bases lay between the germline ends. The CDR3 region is CASSPNLEGQCNQPQHF. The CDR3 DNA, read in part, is TGTGCCAGCAGCCCCAACCTGGAAGGGCAGTGCAATCAGCCC.

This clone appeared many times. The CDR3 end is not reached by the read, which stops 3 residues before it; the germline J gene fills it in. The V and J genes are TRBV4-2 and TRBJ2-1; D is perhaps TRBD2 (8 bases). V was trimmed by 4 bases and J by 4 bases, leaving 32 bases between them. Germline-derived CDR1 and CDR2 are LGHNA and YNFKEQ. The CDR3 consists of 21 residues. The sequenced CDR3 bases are TGTGCCAGCAGCCGTACCCAGGGGGGACTAGGAATCGGGAACATATACAATGAG. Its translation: CASSRTQGGLGIGNIYNE. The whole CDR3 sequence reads CASSRTQGGLGIGNIYNEQFF.

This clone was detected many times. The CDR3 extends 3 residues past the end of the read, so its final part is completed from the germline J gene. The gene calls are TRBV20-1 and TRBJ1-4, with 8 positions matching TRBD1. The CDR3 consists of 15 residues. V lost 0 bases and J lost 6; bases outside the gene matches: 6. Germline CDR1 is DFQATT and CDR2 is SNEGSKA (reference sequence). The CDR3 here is CSARDTGGPYEKLFF. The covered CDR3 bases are TGCAGTGCTAGAGATACAGGGGGGCCGTATGAAAAA.

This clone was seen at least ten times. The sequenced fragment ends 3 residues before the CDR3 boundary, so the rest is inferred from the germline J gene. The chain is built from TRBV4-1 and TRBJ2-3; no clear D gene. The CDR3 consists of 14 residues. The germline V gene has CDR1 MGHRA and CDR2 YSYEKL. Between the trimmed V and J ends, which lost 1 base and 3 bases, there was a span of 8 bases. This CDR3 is CASSQVQATDTQYF. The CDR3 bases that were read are TGCGCCAGCAGCCAAGTTCAGGCGACAGATACG.

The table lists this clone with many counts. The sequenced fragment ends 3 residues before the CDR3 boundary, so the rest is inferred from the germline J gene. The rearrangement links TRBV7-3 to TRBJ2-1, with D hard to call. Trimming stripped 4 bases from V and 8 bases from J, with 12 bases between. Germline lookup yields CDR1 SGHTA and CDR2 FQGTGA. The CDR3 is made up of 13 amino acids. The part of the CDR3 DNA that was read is TGTGCCAGCAGCTCCCGGCCCAGGCATGAG. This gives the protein CASSSRPRHE. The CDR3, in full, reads CASSSRPRHEQFF.

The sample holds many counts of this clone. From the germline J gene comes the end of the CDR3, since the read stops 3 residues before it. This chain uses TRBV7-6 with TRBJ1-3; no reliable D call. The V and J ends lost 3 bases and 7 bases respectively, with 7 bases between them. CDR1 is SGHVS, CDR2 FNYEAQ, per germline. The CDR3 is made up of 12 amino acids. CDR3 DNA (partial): TGTGCCAGCAGCTTGGGCAGGAACACC. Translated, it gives CASSLGRNT. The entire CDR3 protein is CASSLGRNTIYF.

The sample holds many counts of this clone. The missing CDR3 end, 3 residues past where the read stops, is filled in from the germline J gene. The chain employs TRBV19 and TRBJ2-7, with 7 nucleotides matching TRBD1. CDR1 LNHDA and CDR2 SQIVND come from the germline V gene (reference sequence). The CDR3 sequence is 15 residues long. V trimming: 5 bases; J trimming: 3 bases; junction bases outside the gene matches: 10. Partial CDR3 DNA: TGTGCCAGTAGTCCGGGACAGCCTTTAGTCTACGAG. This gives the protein CASSPGQPLVYE. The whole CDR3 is CASSPGQPLVYEQYF.

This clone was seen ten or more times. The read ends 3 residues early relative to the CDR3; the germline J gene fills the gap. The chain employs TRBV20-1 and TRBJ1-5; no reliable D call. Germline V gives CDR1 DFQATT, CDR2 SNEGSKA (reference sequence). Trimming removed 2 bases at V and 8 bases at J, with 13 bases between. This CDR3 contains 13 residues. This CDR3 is CSARRVRKEPQHF. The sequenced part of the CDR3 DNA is TGCAGTGCTAGACGGGTACGGAAGGAGCCC.

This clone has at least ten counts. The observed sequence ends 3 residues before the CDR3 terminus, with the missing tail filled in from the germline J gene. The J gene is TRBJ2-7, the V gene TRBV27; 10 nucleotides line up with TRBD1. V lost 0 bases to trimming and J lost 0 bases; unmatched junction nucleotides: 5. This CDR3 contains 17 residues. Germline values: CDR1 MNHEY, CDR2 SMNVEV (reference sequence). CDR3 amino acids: CASSLSLGTGASYEQYF. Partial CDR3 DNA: TGTGCCAGCAGTTTATCTTTAGGGACAGGGGCCTCCTACGAG.

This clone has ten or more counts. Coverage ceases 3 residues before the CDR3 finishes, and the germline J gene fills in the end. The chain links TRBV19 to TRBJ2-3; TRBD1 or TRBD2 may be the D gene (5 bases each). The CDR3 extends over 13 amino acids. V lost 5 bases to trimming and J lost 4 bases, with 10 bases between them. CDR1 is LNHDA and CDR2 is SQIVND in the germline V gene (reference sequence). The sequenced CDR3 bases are TGTGCCAGTAGTGCTCGAGGGGCAGATACG. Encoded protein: CASSARGADT. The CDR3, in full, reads CASSARGADTQYF.

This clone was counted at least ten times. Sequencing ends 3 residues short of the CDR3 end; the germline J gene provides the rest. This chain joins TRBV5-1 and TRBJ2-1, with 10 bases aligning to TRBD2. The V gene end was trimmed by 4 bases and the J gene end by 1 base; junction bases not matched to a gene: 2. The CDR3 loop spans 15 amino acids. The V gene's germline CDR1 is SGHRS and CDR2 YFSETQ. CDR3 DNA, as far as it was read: TGCGCCAGCAGCCCTAGCGGGGGTTCCTACAATGAG. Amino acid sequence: CASSPSGGSYNE. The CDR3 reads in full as CASSPSGGSYNEQFF.

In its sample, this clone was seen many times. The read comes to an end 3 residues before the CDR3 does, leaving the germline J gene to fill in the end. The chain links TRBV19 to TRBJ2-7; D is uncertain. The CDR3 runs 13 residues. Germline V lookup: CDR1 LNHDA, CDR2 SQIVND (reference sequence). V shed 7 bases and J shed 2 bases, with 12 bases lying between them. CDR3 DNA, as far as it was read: TGTGCCAGTAAACTGGCAGGCGCCTACGAG. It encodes CASKLAGAYE. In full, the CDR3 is CASKLAGAYEQYF.